The 31 T cell receptor beta chains below were found in one sample sequenced in a study of naive and memory T cell subsets. Documented treatment: skin biopsy from PPD injection site in Mantoux-positive individual. TCR cDNA received a 3' ligated oligonucleotide that carried a UMI. The SP2 primer and nested alpha and beta constant region primers amplified ligated cDNA in four rounds. TCRdb itself ran the UMI-ligation and nested PCR reads through MiXCR, one entry per CDR3 protein. The data contain 30,000 to 35,000 distinct CDR3 sequences, roughly 7.3% of them singletons. Sequencing was performed on skin, taken from a tuberculin skin test site. These receptors were collected from an adult in good health.

This clonotype came up many times. CDR3 sequence reads: CSVEYGGSGTEAFF. The DNA of the CDR3 is TGCAGCGTTGAGTACGGGGGGTCGGGCACTGAAGCTTTCTTT. This chain links TRBV29-1 with TRBJ1-1; D possibly corresponds to TRBD1 (5 bases). The CDR3 totals 14 residues. V dropped 3 bases and J dropped 4 bases, with 15 bases sitting between them. Germline V gives CDR1 SQVTM, CDR2 ANQGSEA.

This clonotype was counted many times. The chain links TRBV13 to TRBJ1-1; D gene unclear. Germline V gives CDR1 PRHDT, CDR2 FYEKMQ (reference sequence). The ends were cut back, 5 bases at V and 4 bases at J, with 20 bases in the middle. This CDR3 comprises 16 residues. CDR3 coding DNA: TGTGCCAGCAGCCTAGAGAGGACGGTGGGTCCCACTGAAGCTTTCTTT. This encodes CASSLERTVGPTEAFF.

V is TRBV29-1 and J is TRBJ2-2, with a tentative D call TRBD1 (6 bases). The CDR3 consists of 13 residues. V lost 7 bases and J lost 6, with 15 bases in between. Germline CDR1 SQVTM, CDR2 ANQGSEA. CDR3 protein: CSATTGLSGELFF. The CDR3 DNA follows: TGCAGCGCTACCACAGGGTTATCCGGGGAGCTGTTTTTT.

The chain recombines TRBV2 with TRBJ2-7; a weak D match, TRBD2 (5 bases). V gave up 4 bases and J gave up 1 base, with 11 bases separating them. The CDR3 is 14 amino acids. CDR1 and CDR2 (germline): SNHLY, FYNNEI. CDR3 sequence reads: CASSVAGGSYEQYF. CDR3 nucleotide sequence: TGTGCCAGCAGTGTTGCAGGAGGATCCTACGAGCAGTACTTC.

This clonotype came up a few times. The chain recombines TRBV3-1 with TRBJ1-2, with D possibly matching TRBD1 (5 bases). V lost 0 bases to trimming and J lost 4 bases, with 12 bases between them. CDR1 is LGHDT, CDR2 YNNKEL, per germline (reference sequence). The CDR3 has 15 residues. Here the CDR3 reads CASSQDLGPGYGYTF. Written as DNA, the CDR3 is TGTGCCAGCAGCCAAGATTTGGGACCGGGCTATGGCTACACCTTC.

In its sample, this clonotype was seen a few times. The J gene is TRBJ1-2, the V gene TRBV20-1; no definite D call. CDR1 is DFQATT and CDR2 is SNEGSKA in the germline V gene (reference sequence). This CDR3 spans 13 amino acids. Deletions cut 6 bases from V and 2 bases from J, with 13 bases between. The CDR3 DNA is TGCAGTGCGTCACTAGACGGAAACTATGGCTACACCTTC. The encoded protein is CSASLDGNYGYTF.

This clonotype was seen a handful of times. This rearrangement joins TRBV20-1 to TRBJ2-7; 10 nucleotides line up with TRBD1. Germline V gives CDR1 DFQATT, CDR2 SNEGSKA (reference sequence). The CDR3 is 14 amino acids. J lost 1 base, V lost 6 bases, and 6 bases had no gene match. The CDR3 sequence: CSAKGQGFSYEQYF. The DNA for the CDR3 is TGCAGTGCGAAGGGACAGGGGTTTTCCTACGAGCAGTACTTC.

About this clonotype: This may come from a read error, since a much larger clone is one base off. The chain couples TRBV4-2 to TRBJ1-2, with D possibly TRBD1 on 5 matching bases. The V gene lost 5 bases and the J gene lost 8 bases, with 18 bases spanning the gap. The CDR3 sequence is 14 residues long. Per the germline V gene, CDR1 is LGHNA and CDR2 is YNFKEQ. The CDR3 spells CASSTLTGADGYTF. The CDR3 DNA sequence: TGTGCCAGCAGCACCTTAACAGGCGCTGACGGCTACACCTTC.

This clonotype was counted ten times or more. This chain joins TRBV7-9 and TRBJ2-2; D possibly uses TRBD1 or TRBD2 (5 bases each). There are 15 residues in the CDR3. Germline V gives CDR1 SEHNR, CDR2 FQNEAQ (reference sequence). V lost 1 base to trimming and J lost 0 bases, with 6 bases between them. CDR3 nucleotides: TGTGCCAGCAGCTTAGGAGGGGCGAACACCGGGGAGCTGTTTTTT. Translated: CASSLGGANTGELFF.

This clonotype was seen at least ten times. The chain is built from TRBV13 and TRBJ2-3; 11 bases agree with TRBD1. With V trimmed by 2 bases and J by 4 bases, 2 bases remained unmatched. Per the germline V gene, CDR1 is PRHDT and CDR2 is FYEKMQ (reference sequence). There are 15 residues in the CDR3. CDR3: CASSLWGQGADTQYF. The CDR3 DNA follows: TGTGCCAGCAGCTTATGGGGACAGGGGGCAGATACGCAGTATTTT.

This clonotype came up many times. This chain joins TRBV12-3 or TRBV12-4 and TRBJ2-1, with TRBD1 matching over 8 bases. This CDR3 is built from 16 residues. V was clipped by 6 bases and J by 4 bases; unmatched bases: 11. The CDR3 region has the DNA TGTGCCAGCAGACCGGCCGCAGGGGGCGCGTACAATGAGCAGTTCTTC. Its translation is CASRPAAGGAYNEQFF.

This clonotype was found a few times. This chain links TRBV7-8 with TRBJ2-3; 13 bases are a match to TRBD2. CDR1 and CDR2 from the germline V gene are SGHVS and FQNEAQ. J gave up 5 bases and V 1 base, and 6 bases lay outside the gene matches. The CDR3 loop spans 17 amino acids. The chain's CDR3 is CASSLGTSGGPRDTQYF. Written as DNA, the CDR3 is TGTGCCAGCAGCTTAGGGACTAGCGGGGGCCCTCGAGATACGCAGTATTTT.

This clonotype occurred a few times. V is TRBV5-1 and J is TRBJ1-1; 11 bases match TRBD1. This CDR3 has 13 amino acids. With 2 bases clipped from V and 11 bases from J, the junction kept 5 bases outside the gene matches. Germline assignment: CDR1 SGHRS and CDR2 YFSETQ. The CDR3 loop is CASSLGDRGDAFF. DNA of the CDR3: TGCGCCAGCAGCTTAGGGGACAGGGGGGACGCTTTCTTT.

This clonotype is classed as medium-sized. The genes are TRBV27 and TRBJ2-1; D might be TRBD1 (5 bases). Trimming removed 2 bases at V and 10 bases at J, with 9 bases between. This CDR3 spans 12 amino acids. Germline-derived CDR1 and CDR2 are MNHEY and SMNVEV (reference sequence). The CDR3 coding sequence is TGTGCCAGCAGTTTAGGGGCAGGAGAGCAGTTCTTC. It is translated as CASSLGAGEQFF.

This clonotype was counted many times. The rearrangement uses TRBV7-9 and TRBJ1-2, with 7 bases identical to TRBD1. Germline V lookup: CDR1 SEHNR, CDR2 FQNEAQ (reference sequence). Trimming at V came to 5 bases and at J to 1 base, leaving 13 bases not matched to a gene. CDR3 length: 17 amino acids. The DNA for the CDR3 is TGTGCCAGCAGCCAGACCCCCGGACAGGATATTAACTATGGCTACACCTTC. It is translated as CASSQTPGQDINYGYTF.

V is TRBV2 and J is TRBJ1-1, with 8 bases lining up with TRBD1. V gave up 6 bases and J gave up 4 bases; unmatched junction bases: 10. CDR3 size: 15 residues. Germline V CDR1 and CDR2: SNHLY, FYNNEI. CDR3 nucleotides: TGTGCCAGCAGGGTTCCGACAGGGGCCTTCACTGAAGCTTTCTTT. It translates to CASRVPTGAFTEAFF.

This chain uses TRBV6-5 with TRBJ2-3; 7 bases are shared with TRBD2. After removal of 2 bases from V and 1 base from J, the junction contained 18 bases not matched to a gene. Germline lookup yields CDR1 MNHEY and CDR2 SVGAGI. The CDR3 sequence is 20 residues long. CDR3 protein: CASSYALEPGGIRRTDTQYF. The DNA for the CDR3 is TGTGCCAGCAGTTACGCGTTGGAGCCGGGAGGAATTCGTCGCACAGATACGCAGTATTTT.

This clonotype was counted at least ten times. The rearrangement links TRBV9 to TRBJ2-7; D remains unclear. V was clipped by 0 bases and J by 4 bases, with 8 bases between them. This CDR3 is 13 amino acids long. Germline V gives CDR1 SGDLS, CDR2 YYNGEE. The DNA of the CDR3 is TGTGCCAGCAGCGTAGGGCCTGCGTACGAGCAGTACTTC. Translated: CASSVGPAYEQYF.

J is TRBJ1-1 and V is TRBV5-1; possibly TRBD1 for D (6 bases). The V and J ends lost 1 base and 4 bases respectively, with 11 bases between them. The germline CDR1 and CDR2 sequences are SGHRS and YFSETQ. The CDR3 extends over 14 amino acids. The CDR3 bases are TGCGCCAGCAGCTTGCGAGGGGGTGGCACTGAAGCTTTCTTT. Its protein is CASSLRGGGTEAFF.

In this sample, this clonotype turned up many times. This sequence joins TRBV5-6 and TRBJ2-6, with D uncertain. CDR3 length equals 11 residues. Germline CDR1 SGHDT, CDR2 YYEEEE. Deletions cut 4 bases from V and 8 bases from J, with 4 bases between. The chain's CDR3 is CASSQSNVLTF. DNA for the CDR3: TGTGCCAGCAGCCAGTCCAACGTCCTGACTTTC.

The chain joins TRBV3-1 to TRBJ2-5; TRBD2 aligns across 12 bases. V was clipped by 1 base and J by 2 bases; unmatched bases: 5. The CDR3 is made up of 17 amino acids. The germline V gene encodes CDR1 LGHDT and CDR2 YNNKEL (reference sequence). In DNA form, the CDR3 reads TGTGCCAGCAGCCAAGCCTGGACTAGCGGGGCTCAAGAGACCCAGTACTTC. Residues: CASSQAWTSGAQETQYF.

This clonotype appeared many times. The chain uses TRBV27 and TRBJ1-5, with TRBD1 identical over 8 bases. Per germline, CDR1 MNHEY and CDR2 SMNVEV (reference sequence). The CDR3 is 16 residues long. Unmatched junction bases numbered 8, after V lost 0 bases and J lost 7 bases. The CDR3 here is CASSLSTGQGIQPQHF. CDR3 nucleotides: TGTGCCAGCAGTTTATCTACAGGACAGGGAATCCAGCCCCAGCATTTT.

The sample holds many counts of this clonotype. V is TRBV3-1 and J is TRBJ2-7; D remains ambiguous. V was clipped by 1 base and J by 9 bases, with 10 bases between them. This CDR3 comprises 12 residues. CDR1 LGHDT and CDR2 YNNKEL come from the germline V gene (reference sequence). CDR3 in amino acids: CASSQVDTRQYF. CDR3 bases: TGTGCCAGCAGCCAAGTCGATACGAGGCAGTACTTC.

This clonotype was recorded at least ten times. The gene calls are TRBV20-1 and TRBJ1-1, with a possible D match to TRBD1 (5 bases). The CDR3 consists of 16 residues. The germline V and J ends were trimmed by 0 bases and 0 bases, with 14 bases remaining between them. From germline, CDR1 is DFQATT and CDR2 SNEGSKA (reference sequence). CDR3 sequence reads: CSARDFRGRVNTEAFF. The DNA for the CDR3 is TGCAGTGCTAGAGATTTTCGGGGCAGGGTGAACACTGAAGCTTTCTTT.

This clonotype came up a few times. One end of the junction does not line up with germline, which may come from a read error. The CDR3 loop is CASSPGTNYGDTF. In DNA form, the CDR3 reads TGTGCCAGCTCACCAGGGACTAACTATGGCGACACCTTC. This chain links TRBV18 with TRBJ1-2; possible D gene TRBD1, 5 bases. Germline CDR1 KGHSH, CDR2 LQKENI. CDR3 length: 13 residues.

This clonotype appeared many times. The rearrangement uses TRBV6-5 and TRBJ1-1; D perhaps matches TRBD1 (6 bases). V was pared by 0 bases and J by 0 bases, with 11 bases between. CDR1 is MNHEY and CDR2 is SVGAGI in the germline V gene. There are 16 residues in the CDR3. The CDR3 reads CASSYSKGGVNTEAFF. Written as DNA, the CDR3 is TGTGCCAGCAGTTACTCGAAGGGGGGGGTGAACACTGAAGCTTTCTTT.

V is TRBV2 and J is TRBJ1-2; D not resolved. This CDR3 is 18 amino acids long. V was shortened by 2 bases and J by 4 bases, with 23 bases between the two germline ends. The V gene's germline CDR1 is SNHLY and CDR2 FYNNEI. DNA for the CDR3: TGTGCCAGCAGTGAATCCCCGCCGGGAAGGGTGACCTTCTATGGCTACACCTTC. Translating gives CASSESPPGRVTFYGYTF.

Sample share makes this clonotype medium-sized. The gene calls are TRBV11-2 and TRBJ2-3, with D possibly being TRBD2 (5 bases). This CDR3 is built from 14 residues. The V and J ends lost 1 base and 5 bases respectively, with 10 bases between them. Germline CDR1 and CDR2: SGHAT and FQNNGV. The CDR3 spells CASSLGLNKDTQYF. CDR3 bases: TGTGCCAGCAGCTTAGGACTAAATAAAGATACGCAGTATTTT.

This clonotype was observed a handful of times. This chain connects TRBV7-9 to TRBJ1-1; D unresolved. Germline CDR1 reads SEHNR; CDR2 reads FQNEAQ (reference sequence). V was trimmed by 5 bases and J by 0 bases, leaving 10 bases between them. CDR3 length: 14 amino acids. CDR3 in amino acids: CASSHGRLNTEAFF. For the CDR3, the DNA is TGTGCCAGCAGCCACGGACGTTTGAACACTGAAGCTTTCTTT.

Details on this clonotype: The junction shows a germline mismatch at one end, possibly a read error. J is TRBJ2-3 and V is TRBV5-1; D perhaps matches TRBD1 (8 bases). Per the germline V gene, CDR1 is SGHRS and CDR2 is YFSETQ. This CDR3 is built from 17 residues. DNA of the CDR3: TGCGCCAGCAGCCCCCAGCCAGGGGGCGGGGGCACAGATACGCAGAATTTT. Its protein product is CASSPQPGGGGTDTQNF.

This clonotype was counted many times. V usage is TRBV3-1 and J usage is TRBJ2-7; D might be TRBD1 (6 bases). Looked up from germline, CDR1 is LGHDT and CDR2 is YNNKEL (reference sequence). The CDR3 spans 13 residues. V lost 2 bases to trimming and J lost 7 bases, with 12 bases between them. The DNA of the CDR3 is TGTGCCAGCAGCCAAAGGGGGTCGGGAGAGCAGTACTTC. This gives the protein CASSQRGSGEQYF.